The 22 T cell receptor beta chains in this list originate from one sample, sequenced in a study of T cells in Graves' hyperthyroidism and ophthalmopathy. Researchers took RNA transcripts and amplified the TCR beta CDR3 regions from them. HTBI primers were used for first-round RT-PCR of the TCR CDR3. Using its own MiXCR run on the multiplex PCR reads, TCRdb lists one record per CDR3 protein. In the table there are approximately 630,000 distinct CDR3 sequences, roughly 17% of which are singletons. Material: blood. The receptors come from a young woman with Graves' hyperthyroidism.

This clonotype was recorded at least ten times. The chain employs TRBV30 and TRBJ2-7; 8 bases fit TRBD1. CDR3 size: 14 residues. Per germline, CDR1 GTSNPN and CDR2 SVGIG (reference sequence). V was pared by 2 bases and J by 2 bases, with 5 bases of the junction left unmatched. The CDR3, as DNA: TGTGCCTGGAGTCCCGGACAGGGCCCCTACGAGCAGTACTTC. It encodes CAWSPGQGPYEQYF.

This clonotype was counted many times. The CDR3 nucleotides are TGTGCCAGCAGCCGCCTGATGAGGACAGATACGCAGTATTTT. It codes for CASSRLMRTDTQYF. This sequence joins TRBV11-2 and TRBJ2-3; D is unresolved. V was cut by 5 bases and J by 3 bases, with 12 bases left in between. The CDR3 totals 14 residues. CDR1 is SGHAT and CDR2 is FQNNGV in the germline V gene.

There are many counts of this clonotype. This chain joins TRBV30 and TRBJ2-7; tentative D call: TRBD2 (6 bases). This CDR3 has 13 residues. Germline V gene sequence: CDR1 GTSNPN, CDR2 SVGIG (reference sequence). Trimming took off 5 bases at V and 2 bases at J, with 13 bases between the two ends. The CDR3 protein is CAWGRGVAYEQYF. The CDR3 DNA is TGTGCCTGGGGCCGCGGGGTGGCCTACGAGCAGTACTTC.

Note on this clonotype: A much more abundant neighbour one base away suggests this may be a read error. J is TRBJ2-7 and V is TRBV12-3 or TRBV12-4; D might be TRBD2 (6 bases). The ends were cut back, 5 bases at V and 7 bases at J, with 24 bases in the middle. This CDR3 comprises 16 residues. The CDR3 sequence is CASSGTGIAPREEQYF. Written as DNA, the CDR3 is TGTGCCAGCAGTGGAACCGGGATTGCCCCTCGGGAGGAGCAGTACTTC.

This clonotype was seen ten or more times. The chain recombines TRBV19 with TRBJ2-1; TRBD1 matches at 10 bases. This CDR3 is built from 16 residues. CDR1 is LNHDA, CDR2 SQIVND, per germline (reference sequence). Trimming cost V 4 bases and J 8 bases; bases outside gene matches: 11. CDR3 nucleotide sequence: TGTGCCAGTAGTACCCCTCGACAGGGGGCTAGCGATGAGCAGTTCTTC. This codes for CASSTPRQGASDEQFF.

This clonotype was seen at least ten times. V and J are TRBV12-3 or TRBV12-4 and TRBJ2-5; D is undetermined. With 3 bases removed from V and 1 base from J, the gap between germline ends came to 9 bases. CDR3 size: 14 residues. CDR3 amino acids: CASSLVSAQETQYF. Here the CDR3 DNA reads TGTGCCAGCAGTTTGGTCAGTGCCCAAGAGACCCAGTACTTC.

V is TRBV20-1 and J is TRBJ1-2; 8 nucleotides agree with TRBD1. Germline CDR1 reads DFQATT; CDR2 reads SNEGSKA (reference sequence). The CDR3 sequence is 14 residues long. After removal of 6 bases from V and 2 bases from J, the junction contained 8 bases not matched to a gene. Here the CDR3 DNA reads TGCAGTGCCGGGAGGACAGGGCGAAACTATGGCTACACCTTC. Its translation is CSAGRTGRNYGYTF.

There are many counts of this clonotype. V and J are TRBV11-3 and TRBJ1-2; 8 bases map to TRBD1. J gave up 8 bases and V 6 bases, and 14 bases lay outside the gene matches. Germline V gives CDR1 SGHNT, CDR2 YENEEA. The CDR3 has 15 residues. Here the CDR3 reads CASSRNSGQGNGYTF. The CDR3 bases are TGTGCCAGCAGTCGCAATTCCGGACAGGGCAACGGCTACACCTTC.

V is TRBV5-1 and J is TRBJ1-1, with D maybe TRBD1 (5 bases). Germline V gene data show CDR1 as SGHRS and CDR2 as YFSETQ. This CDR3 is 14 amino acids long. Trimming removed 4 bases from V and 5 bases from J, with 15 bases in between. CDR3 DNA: TGCGCCAGCAGCGGCCGGGACCTAGGGACTGAAGCTTTCTTT. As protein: CASSGRDLGTEAFF.

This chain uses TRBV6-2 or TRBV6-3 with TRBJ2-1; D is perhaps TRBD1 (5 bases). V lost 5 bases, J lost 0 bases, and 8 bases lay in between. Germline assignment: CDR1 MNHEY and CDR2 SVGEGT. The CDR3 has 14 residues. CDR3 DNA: TGTGCCAGCAGTAAGACAGCCTCCTACAATGAGCAGTTCTTC. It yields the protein CASSKTASYNEQFF.

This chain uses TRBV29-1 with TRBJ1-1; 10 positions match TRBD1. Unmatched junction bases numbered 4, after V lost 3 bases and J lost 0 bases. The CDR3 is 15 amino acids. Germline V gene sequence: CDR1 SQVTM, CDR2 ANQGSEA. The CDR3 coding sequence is TGCAGCGTTGACCCGACAGGGGGCATGAACACTGAAGCTTTCTTT. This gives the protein CSVDPTGGMNTEAFF.

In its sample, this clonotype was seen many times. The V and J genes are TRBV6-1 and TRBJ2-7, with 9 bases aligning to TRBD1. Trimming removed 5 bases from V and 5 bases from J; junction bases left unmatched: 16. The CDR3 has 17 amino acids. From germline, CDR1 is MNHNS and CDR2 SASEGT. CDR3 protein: CASSPRPPGQGRNEQYF. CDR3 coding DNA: TGTGCCAGCAGTCCACGACCTCCGGGACAGGGAAGGAACGAGCAGTACTTC.

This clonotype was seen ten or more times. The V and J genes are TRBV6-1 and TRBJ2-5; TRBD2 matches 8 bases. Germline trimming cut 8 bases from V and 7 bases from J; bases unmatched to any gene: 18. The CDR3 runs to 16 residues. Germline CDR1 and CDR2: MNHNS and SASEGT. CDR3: CASGPSSGWAQPTQYF. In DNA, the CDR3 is TGTGCCAGCGGGCCCTCTAGCGGGTGGGCCCAGCCGACCCAGTACTTC.

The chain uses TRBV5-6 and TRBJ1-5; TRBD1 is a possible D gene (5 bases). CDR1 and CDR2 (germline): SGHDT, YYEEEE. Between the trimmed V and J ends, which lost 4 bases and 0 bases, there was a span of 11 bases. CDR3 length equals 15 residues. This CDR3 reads CASSRRQYSNQPQHF. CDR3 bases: TGTGCCAGCAGCCGAAGACAGTATAGCAATCAGCCCCAGCATTTT.

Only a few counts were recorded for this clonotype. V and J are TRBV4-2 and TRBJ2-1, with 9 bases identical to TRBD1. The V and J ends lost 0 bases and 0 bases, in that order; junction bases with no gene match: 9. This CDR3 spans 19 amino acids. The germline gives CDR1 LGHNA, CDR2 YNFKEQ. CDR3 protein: CASSQDPIGQGRSYNEQFF. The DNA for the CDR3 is TGTGCCAGCAGCCAAGACCCCATTGGACAGGGGCGCTCCTACAATGAGCAGTTCTTC.

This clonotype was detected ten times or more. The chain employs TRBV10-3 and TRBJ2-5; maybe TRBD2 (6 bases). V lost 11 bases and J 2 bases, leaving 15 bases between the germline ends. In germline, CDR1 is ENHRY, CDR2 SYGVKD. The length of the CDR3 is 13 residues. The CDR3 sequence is CAPGGLGQETQYF. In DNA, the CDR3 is TGTGCCCCCGGGGGTCTGGGTCAAGAGACCCAGTACTTC.

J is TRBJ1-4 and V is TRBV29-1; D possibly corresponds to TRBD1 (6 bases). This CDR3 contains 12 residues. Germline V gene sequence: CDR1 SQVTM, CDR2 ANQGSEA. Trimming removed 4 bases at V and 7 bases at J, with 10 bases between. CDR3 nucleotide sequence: TGCAGCGTTGGGGACACGGGTGAAAAACTGTTTTTT. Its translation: CSVGDTGEKLFF.

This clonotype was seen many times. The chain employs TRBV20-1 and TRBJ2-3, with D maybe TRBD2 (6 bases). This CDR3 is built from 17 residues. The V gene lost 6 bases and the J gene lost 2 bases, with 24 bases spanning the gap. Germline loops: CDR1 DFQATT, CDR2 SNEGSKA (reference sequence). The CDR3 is CSARARTSLLLTDTQYF. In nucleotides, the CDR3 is TGCAGTGCCCGCGCTCGAACTAGCCTCCTACTCACAGATACGCAGTATTTT.

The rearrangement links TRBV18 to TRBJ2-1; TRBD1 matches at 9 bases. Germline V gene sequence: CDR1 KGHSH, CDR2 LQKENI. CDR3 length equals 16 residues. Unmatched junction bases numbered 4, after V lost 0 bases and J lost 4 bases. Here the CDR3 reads CASSPPPTGGYNEQFF. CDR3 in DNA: TGTGCCAGCTCACCACCGCCGACAGGGGGTTACAATGAGCAGTTCTTC.

The CDR3 protein is CSARPLREGYNEQFF. DNA of the CDR3: TGCAGTGCTAGACCCCTCAGGGAGGGCTACAATGAGCAGTTCTTC. This sequence joins TRBV20-1 and TRBJ2-1; 7 bases fit TRBD2. CDR1 DFQATT and CDR2 SNEGSKA come from the germline V gene (reference sequence). The CDR3 is 15 amino acids. V dropped 2 bases and J dropped 3; count of bases not matched to a gene: 7.

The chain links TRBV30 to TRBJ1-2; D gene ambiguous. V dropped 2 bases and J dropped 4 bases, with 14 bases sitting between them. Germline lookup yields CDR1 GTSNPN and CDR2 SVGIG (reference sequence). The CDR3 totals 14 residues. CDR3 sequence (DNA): TGTGCCTGGAGTCAGTGGGCAGGAGGCTATGGCTACACCTTC. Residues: CAWSQWAGGYGYTF.

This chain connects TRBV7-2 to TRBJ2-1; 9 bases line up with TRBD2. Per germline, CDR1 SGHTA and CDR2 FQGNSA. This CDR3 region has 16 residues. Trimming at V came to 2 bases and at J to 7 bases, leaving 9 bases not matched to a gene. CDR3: CASSLRGGRGGNEQFF. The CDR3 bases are TGTGCCAGCAGCTTACGTGGCGGGAGGGGGGGGAATGAGCAGTTCTTC.